The 16 T cell receptor beta chains presented below share a single source sample, sequenced in a study of cytomegalovirus exposure and HLA in healthy donors. Amplification used 60 Vbeta primers and 13 Jbeta primers. Clones were read by immunoSEQ multiplex PCR, and TCRdb kept only the in-frame ones, dropping some. The data contain 150,000 to 200,000 clones, around two thirds of them singletons. What was sequenced was PBMCs. The receptors stem from a man in his forties in good health and CMV-seronegative.

The sample holds a few counts of this clone. The chain uses TRBV6-5 and TRBJ1-5, with D uncertain. V lost 11 bases and J 2 bases, leaving 13 bases between the germline ends. The CDR3 is 13 residues long. CDR1 and CDR2 (germline): MNHEY, SVGAGI. This CDR3 is CASRRSRNQPQHF. The CDR3 region has the DNA TGTGCCTCGAGGAGGTCTCGCAATCAGCCCCAGCATTTT.

The chain's CDR3 is CAISESSAGAYNEQFF. The CDR3 DNA reads as TGTGCCATCAGTGAGTCGTCGGCGGGAGCGTACAATGAGCAGTTCTTC. The gene calls are TRBV10-3 and TRBJ2-1; 7 nucleotides align to TRBD2. The ends lost 0 bases at V and 4 bases at J; junction bases unmatched: 6. This CDR3 contains 16 residues. CDR1 ENHRY and CDR2 SYGVKD come from the germline V gene.

The genes are TRBV5-8 and TRBJ2-2, with a weak D call TRBD1 (5 bases). V dropped 4 bases and J dropped 1 base, with 14 bases sitting between them. There are 16 residues in the CDR3. Germline assignment: CDR1 SGHTS and CDR2 YDEGEE. The CDR3 sequence: CASSPYGARNTGELFF. The CDR3 nucleotides are TGTGCCAGCAGCCCCTATGGGGCGAGGAACACCGGGGAGCTGTTTTTT.

The rearrangement links TRBV14 to TRBJ1-1, with 7 bases identical to TRBD1. The V segment lost 4 bases and the J segment 4 bases; nucleotides outside the gene matches: 12. Germline-derived CDR1 and CDR2 are SGHDN and FVKESK. This CDR3 has 16 amino acids. The CDR3 DNA follows: TGTGCCAGCAGCCCTTTACAGGGGAAAATGGGCACTGAAGCTTTCTTT. It encodes CASSPLQGKMGTEAFF.

This clone was seen only a few times. V and J are TRBV4-1 and TRBJ2-3; 9 nucleotides align to TRBD1. This CDR3 region has 16 residues. Germline V gene data show CDR1 as MGHRA and CDR2 as YSYEKL. Trimming removed 4 bases from V and 5 bases from J; junction bases left unmatched: 10. CDR3 bases: TGCGCCAGCAGCCTTAAACCGGGACAGGGAATAGATACGCAGTATTTT. It encodes CASSLKPGQGIDTQYF.

V gene TRBV28 combines with J gene TRBJ2-1, with D perhaps TRBD2 (6 bases). The length of the CDR3 is 13 residues. The germline V and J ends were trimmed by 2 bases and 10 bases, with 12 bases remaining between them. Germline values: CDR1 MDHEN, CDR2 SYDVKM. CDR3 in amino acids: CASSLVEGGEQFF. CDR3 nucleotides: TGTGCCAGCAGTTTAGTGGAGGGTGGCGAGCAGTTCTTC.

This clone was counted only a few times. This chain links TRBV5-6 with TRBJ1-6; TRBD1 might be the D (6 bases). There are 15 residues in the CDR3. V lost 0 bases and J lost 7, with 11 bases in between. The germline gives CDR1 SGHDT, CDR2 YYEEEE. CDR3 protein: CASSLGTAWNSPLHF. Here the CDR3 DNA reads TGTGCCAGCAGCTTGGGGACAGCCTGGAATTCACCCCTCCACTTT.

J is TRBJ2-3 and V is TRBV9; D is ambiguous. The CDR3 runs 12 residues. V lost 3 bases to trimming and J lost 0 bases, with 2 bases between them. CDR1 and CDR2 (germline): SGDLS, YYNGEE. CDR3: CASSASTDTQYF. CDR3 coding DNA: TGTGCCAGCAGCGCAAGCACAGATACGCAGTATTTT. Together with reference TRBV9 and TRBJ2-3, the CDR3 gives the full variable domain: DSGVTQTPKHLITATGQRVTLRCSPRSGDLSVYWYQQSLDQGLQFLIQYYNGEERAKGNILERFSAQQFPDLHSELNLSSLELGDSALYFCASSASTDTQYFGPGTRLTVL.

This chain joins TRBV6-4 and TRBJ1-5, with no clear D. The V end lost 5 bases, the J end lost 3 bases, and 14 bases lay between the germline ends. Germline CDR1 reads MRHNA; CDR2 reads SNTAGT. CDR3 length: 15 amino acids. CDR3 nucleotides: TGTGCCAGCAGTCCCTCCAGTACAGACAATCAGCCCCAGCATTTT. Translating gives CASSPSSTDNQPQHF.

The V gene is TRBV2, the J gene TRBJ1-3, with 8 bases matching TRBD1. V trimming: 6 bases; J trimming: 3 bases; junction bases outside the gene matches: 4. CDR1 is SNHLY, CDR2 FYNNEI, per germline. The CDR3 covers 14 residues. The CDR3 bases are TGTGCCAGCAGGGACAGGGTCGGTGGAAACACCATATATTTT. The encoded protein is CASRDRVGGNTIYF.

This chain uses TRBV7-2 with TRBJ2-1; 8 nucleotides agree with TRBD2. The CDR3 extends over 18 amino acids. The V segment lost 2 bases and the J segment 2 bases; nucleotides outside the gene matches: 11. Germline CDR1 SGHTA, CDR2 FQGNSA. CDR3: CASSLPERAGRAYNEQFF. CDR3 nucleotides: TGTGCCAGCAGCTTACCTGAACGAGCCGGGAGGGCCTACAATGAGCAGTTCTTC. The variable domain in full, completed from reference TRBV7-2 and TRBJ2-1, reads GAGVSQSPSNKVTEKGKDVELRCDPISGHTALYWYRQSLGQGLEFLIYFQGNSAPDKSGLPSDRFSAERTGGSVSTLTIQRTQQEDSAVYLCASSLPERAGRAYNEQFFGPGTRLTVL.

The genes are TRBV4-3 and TRBJ2-7; D may be TRBD1 (7 bases). The CDR3 spans 16 residues. Trimming removed 1 base from V and 0 bases from J, with 13 bases in between. CDR1 and CDR2 from the germline V gene are LGHNA and YSLEER. The CDR3 loop is CASSQGRGPGSYEQYF. The CDR3 bases are TGCGCCAGCAGCCAAGGGAGGGGGCCAGGCTCCTACGAGCAGTACTTC.

The chain is built from TRBV2 and TRBJ1-2, with 7 bases lining up with TRBD1. The V gene's germline CDR1 is SNHLY and CDR2 FYNNEI. CDR3 length: 12 residues. The V gene end was trimmed by 7 bases and the J gene end by 8 bases; junction bases not matched to a gene: 7. The CDR3 DNA reads as TGTGCCAGCAAGGCAGGGGGTCGGGGCTACACCTTC. It is translated as CASKAGGRGYTF. Supplemented by reference TRBV2 and TRBJ1-2, the full variable domain reads EPEVTQTPSHQVTQMGQEVILRCVPISNHLYFYWYRQILGQKVEFLVSFYNNEISEKSEIFDDQFSVERPDGSNFTLKIRSTKLEDSAMYFCASKAGGRGYTFGSGTRLTVV.

This clone was seen a single time. The CDR3 DNA reads TGTGCCAGTAAAGCACCAAACAATCAGCCCCAGCATTTT. It is translated as CASKAPNNQPQHF. The rearrangement links TRBV19 to TRBJ1-5, with no clear D. This CDR3 contains 13 residues. CDR1 and CDR2 (germline): LNHDA, SQIVND (reference sequence). The V gene lost 7 bases and the J gene lost 3 bases, with 10 bases spanning the gap.

The chain combines TRBV30 with TRBJ2-5; D might be TRBD2 (6 bases). V was trimmed by 2 bases and J by 4 bases, leaving 14 bases between them. The germline CDR1 and CDR2 sequences are GTSNPN and SVGIG (reference sequence). The CDR3 consists of 14 residues. As DNA, the CDR3 is TGTGCCTGGAGTCGGATCGGGGGAGGAGAGACCCAGTACTTC. Protein: CAWSRIGGGETQYF.

This clone has a handful of counts. This chain connects TRBV7-9 to TRBJ1-3; tentatively, D is TRBD1 (5 bases). The V end lost 5 bases, the J end lost 8 bases, and 10 bases lay between the germline ends. This CDR3 spans 12 amino acids. The germline gives CDR1 SEHNR, CDR2 FQNEAQ (reference sequence). The CDR3 sequence: CASSILGDTIYF. The CDR3, as DNA: TGTGCCAGCAGCATTCTAGGGGACACCATATATTTT. Using reference TRBV7-9 and TRBJ1-3 for the parts outside the CDR3, the full variable domain is DTGVSQNPRHKITKRGQNVTFRCDPISEHNRLYWYRQTLGQGPEFLTYFQNEAQLEKSRLLSDRFSAERPKGSFSTLEIQRTEQGDSAMYLCASSILGDTIYFGEGSWLTVV.